This T cell receptor (beta chain) was retrieved from a study of type 1 regulatory T cells. Study at large: T-allo10 is an in vitro-generated, Tr1-enriched CD4 T cell product specific for alloantigen.

Trimming at V came to 4 bases and at J to 4 bases, leaving 7 bases not matched to a gene. CDR3 length equals 15 residues. Germline CDR1 is MNHNY and CDR2 is SVGAGI (reference sequence). This clonotype occurred a few times. TCRdb processed the reads anew with MiXCR; each CDR3 protein has one entry. The data contain some 89,000 distinct CDR3 sequences, less than 40% of them singletons. Material for sequencing was CD4+ T cells, either the whole sample or a sorted fraction (not recorded which). The receptor comes from a human donor in good health. The chain couples TRBV6-6 to TRBJ1-3; the match to TRBD1 covers 7 bases. The CDR3 loop is CASSLTGFDGNTIYF. CDR3 coding DNA: TGTGCCAGCAGTTTGACAGGGTTCGACGGAAACACCATATATTTT.